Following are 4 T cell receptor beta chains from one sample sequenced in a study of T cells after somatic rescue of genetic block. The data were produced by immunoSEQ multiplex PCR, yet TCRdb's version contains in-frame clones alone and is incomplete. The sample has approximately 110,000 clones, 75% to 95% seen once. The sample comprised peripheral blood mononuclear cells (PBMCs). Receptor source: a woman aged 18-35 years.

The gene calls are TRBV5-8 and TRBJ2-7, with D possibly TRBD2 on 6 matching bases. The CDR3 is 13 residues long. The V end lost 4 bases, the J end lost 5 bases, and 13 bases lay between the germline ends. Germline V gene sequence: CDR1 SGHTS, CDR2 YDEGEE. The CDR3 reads CASSPPGGDEQYF. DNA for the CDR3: TGTGCCAGCAGCCCCCCTGGAGGGGACGAGCAGTACTTC.

The CDR3: CASSPRGSGNQPQHF. The CDR3 region has the DNA TGTGCCAGCAGCCCCAGGGGTAGCGGCAATCAGCCCCAGCATTTT. The chain has TRBV5-6 and TRBJ1-5; D is perhaps TRBD1 (6 bases). V lost 4 bases, J lost 2 bases, and 13 bases lay in between. Per the germline V gene, CDR1 is SGHDT and CDR2 is YYEEEE. This CDR3 has 15 residues.

In DNA form, the CDR3 reads TGTGCCCGTCCCGGGACAGGAATTGACTACACCTTC. It yields the protein CARPGTGIDYTF. The V and J genes are TRBV10-3 and TRBJ1-2, with 8 positions matching TRBD1. Germline V CDR1 and CDR2: ENHRY, SYGVKD. This CDR3 comprises 12 residues. After removal of 11 bases from V and 10 bases from J, the junction contained 12 bases not matched to a gene.

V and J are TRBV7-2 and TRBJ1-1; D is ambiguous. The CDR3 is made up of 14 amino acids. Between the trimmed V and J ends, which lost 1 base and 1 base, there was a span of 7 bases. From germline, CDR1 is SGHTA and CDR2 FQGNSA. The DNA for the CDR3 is TGTGCCAGCAGCTTAGTACCGGCGAACACTGAAGCTTTCTTT. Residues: CASSLVPANTEAFF.